This T cell receptor (beta chain) was obtained from a study of cytomegalovirus exposure and HLA in healthy donors. Looking at the study overall: Falling in the Caucasian-associated ancestry cluster were 81% of some 400 genotyped donors. Whole-study results and caveats: When analyzed later, a missense DCLRE1C variant was found to be linked to TCR beta V- and J-gene trimming.

Concerning this clone: The target antigen is unknown.

PCR used 60 Vbeta primers and 13 Jbeta primers. Generated by immunoSEQ multiplex PCR, the TCRdb table keeps only in-frame clones and is missing some. The table has some 80,000 clones, over 75% seen once. The receptor was isolated from a man aged 45 to 65 in good health and CMV-seronegative. What was sequenced was PBMCs.

DNA for the CDR3: TGTGCCAGCAGCGTAGGAAATAGCGGGGGGGGAACAGATACGCAGTATTTT. Its translation is CASSVGNSGGGTDTQYF. This chain uses TRBV9 with TRBJ2-3; 11 bases fit TRBD2. V was clipped by 0 bases and J by 3 bases; unmatched bases: 6. The CDR3 has 17 amino acids. Germline V CDR1 and CDR2: SGDLS, YYNGEE.